This T cell receptor beta chain comes out of a study of blood T cells in healthy people across ages (dated by TCRdb to about 2015). With regard to the full study: In model experiments, template switching captured roughly one uniquely barcoded TCR beta cDNA molecule for every two T cells. Four age groups were formed from the donors: young (average approximately 15 years), middle-aged (around 39), aged (around 62) and long-lived (around 82). To avoid experimental bias, donors of different ages were distributed randomly across sequencing lanes. Using the same blood draw, the study looked at two additional independent replicas of 1 million unique cDNA reads for two donors, one aged 18 to 30 and the other aged 80 or older. To track age-related changes in TCR beta repertoire diversity, the study relied on deep sequencing normalized with unique cDNA molecular identifiers.

The 35 to 40 donors, aged roughly 6 to 100 years, were systemically healthy Caucasian individuals from Russia. Ten milliliters of peripheral blood were collected from each donor into EDTA-treated Vacutainer tubes. Ficoll-Paque density-gradient centrifugation was used to isolate PBMCs, with at least 7 million per sample. Trizol reagent was used to extract total RNA from the PBMCs, yielding at least 6 micrograms per sample. Naive CD45RAhigh/CD27high T cell percentages were measured by flow cytometry on a PBMC aliquot from every donor. The library was prepared using 5' RACE. The sequencing machine was an Illumina HiSeq 2500. A second roughly 7 to 11 cycle PCR used a sample-barcoded 5' primer and a J-beta primer mix. Each TCR beta cDNA molecule received a unique molecular identifier from a template-switch 5' adaptor carrying 12 random nucleotides. Each sample yielded at least 2.5 million CDR3-containing paired-end reads. All of the RNA was converted into first-strand cDNA using the Mint cDNA synthesis kit, with a TRBC-specific oligonucleotide serving as the primer. Following uracil-DNA glycosylase treatment, a first 18-cycle PCR with universal primers M1SS and BC2_uni_R was performed on all cDNA. The original methods were these. For normalization, 1 million high-quality reads were randomly selected from each sample, with every read carrying a distinct molecular identifier. Instead of being binned into consensus sequences, reads that shared molecular identifiers were thrown out. MiTCR, run with a Q25 quality threshold and the strictest error-elimination algorithm, handled CDR3 identification, clonotype clustering and error correction. A nonparametric unseen species model with Euler transformation was used to estimate a lower bound on total TCR beta diversity. The public sequencing data were trimmed at Q25 with fastp and processed into clonotypes with MiXCR by TCRdb, which kept only in-frame beta chains. Rows merge per CDR3 protein into single entries with the most common DNA and genes. The V and J calls follow TCRdb's processing rather than the paper's. The sample records roughly 1.5 million distinct CDR3 sequences, approximately 39% of which are singletons. Around 4% of the sample is taken by the ten largest.

Points the paper makes about the study in general: As age increased, observed TCR beta diversity per million T cells dropped in a roughly linear way, and a significant reduction was already evident by age around 41. The percentage of naive T cells measured by flow cytometry correlated strongly with observed TCR beta diversity. Conclusive comparison of naive and antigen-experienced compartments was prevented by the profiling of bulk unsorted PBMCs. Estimates of total diversity from one million sequenced T cells were regarded as lower bounds and underestimates. Because the CMV infection status of the donors was unknown, age-related changes in expanded clonotypes may potentially have been confounded. Compared with the aged group, the long-lived group had more naive CD4+ T cells, fewer expanded clones and increased TCR diversity, suggesting age selection.

Remarks on this clonotype: Its specific antigen is unknown. No base quality values were provided; no much bigger clone lies one nucleotide off.

The CDR1 and CDR2 encoded by the germline V gene (reference sequence) are LGHDT and YNNKEL. The CDR3 sequence holds 17 residues, the cysteine and phenylalanine included. Left in the record is the CDR3 DNA by itself, 51 bases read in frame from the first base. V lost 0 bases and J lost 0 bases; the stretch between them is 13 bases long. Sequencing was carried out using blood. The clonotype comes from a woman under 30 in good health. Recombination connected TRBV3-1 to TRBJ2-3, with the D gene too uncertain to name. The CDR3 protein sequence reads: CASSQDSPGWSTDTQYF. The base sequence is TGTGCCAGCAGCCAAGATTCCCCGGGTTGGAGCACAGATACGCAGTATTTT.